The clone carrying this T cell receptor beta chain has just a few counts. The antigen remains unidentified. The sample is drawn from a study of regulatory T cells in long-lasting Graves disease. Study-wide results and caveats: Whereas new patients shared 1,000 or so public clonotypes, persistent patients shared more, at under 3,500.

Per germline, CDR1 SGHAT and CDR2 FQNNGV. Trimming left V 3 bases short and J 6 bases short, with 8 bases between. The CDR3 extends over 12 amino acids. Noted time point: persistent/refractory GD, antithyroid drugs over 5 years with positive TRAb. PBMCs provided the RNA from which the TCR library was made. Construction of TCR beta libraries relied on iRepertoire HTBI primers and on Arm-PCR targeting CDR3 regions. TCRdb processed the multiplex PCR reads anew with MiXCR; each CDR3 protein has one entry. The table lists a few hundred thousand distinct CDR3 sequences, 23% of them singletons. This chain uses TRBV11-2 with TRBJ2-5; D unresolved. The sequencing used peripheral blood mononuclear cells (PBMCs), collected when the disease was refractory, from a patient treated with antithyroid drugs. This receptor was taken from a woman aged 35 to 49 with Graves disease. The CDR3 region is CASSFQTQTQYF. CDR3 DNA: TGTGCCAGCAGCTTTCAAACCCAGACCCAGTACTTC.